The clone carrying this T cell receptor beta chain was seen repeatedly, ten times or more. Its target is not known. Reverse transcription used roughly 450 ng RNA and constant-region primers for alpha and beta. Using multiplexing indices, alpha and beta chain libraries were generated apart by chain-specific third strand synthesis. A roughly 25-cycle PCR with P5s and P7 primers followed a short adapter-adding first PCR. MiXCR was run by TCRdb on the 5' RACE reads, yielding one entry per CDR3 protein. The sample holds approximately 17,000 distinct CDR3 sequences, under 10% seen once. The CDR3 is 15 amino acids. Germline lookup yields CDR1 SQVTM and CDR2 ANQGSEA. J lost 1 base, V lost 6 bases, and 9 bases had no gene match. The entry originates in a study of HIV-infected patients and healthy controls. Study conclusions and caveats: HIV-associated CDR3 frequencies dropped significantly during therapy; CMV-associated ones, mostly rising, changed nonsignificantly. Healthy control repertoires had roughly threefold more distinct CDR3s than untreated HIV+ repertoires, and higher Shannon diversity.

No cell fractionation was done, so the repertoire covers all unsorted peripheral blood T cells. This TCR was recovered from an adult in good health. This rearrangement joins TRBV29-1 to TRBJ1-1, with 9 bases identical to TRBD1. The specimen was blood. The CDR3, as DNA: TGCAGCGTGAAACTACAGGGGGCGCGGAACACTGAAGCTTTCTTT. Translated: CSVKLQGARNTEAFF. Variable domain in full (rest from reference TRBV29-1 and TRBJ1-1): SAVISQKPSRDICQRGTSLTIQCQVDSQVTMMFWYRQQPGQSLTLIATANQGSEATYESGFVIDKFPISRPNLTFSTLTVSNMSPEDSSIYLCSVKLQGARNTEAFFGQGTRLTVV.